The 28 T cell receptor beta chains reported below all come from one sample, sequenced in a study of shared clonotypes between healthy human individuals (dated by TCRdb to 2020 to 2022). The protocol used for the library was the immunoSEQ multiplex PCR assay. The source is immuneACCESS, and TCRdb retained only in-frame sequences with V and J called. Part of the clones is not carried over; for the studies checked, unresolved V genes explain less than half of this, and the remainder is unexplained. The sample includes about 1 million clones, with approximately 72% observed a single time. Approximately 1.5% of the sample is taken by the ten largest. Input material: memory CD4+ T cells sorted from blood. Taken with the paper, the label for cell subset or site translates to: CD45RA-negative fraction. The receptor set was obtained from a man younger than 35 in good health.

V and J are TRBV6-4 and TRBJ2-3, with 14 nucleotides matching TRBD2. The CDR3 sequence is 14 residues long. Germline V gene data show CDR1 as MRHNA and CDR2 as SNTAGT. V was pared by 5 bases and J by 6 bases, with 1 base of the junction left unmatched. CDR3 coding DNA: TGTGCCAGCAGTCGGACTAGCGGGAGGGATACGCAGTATTTT. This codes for CASSRTSGRDTQYF.

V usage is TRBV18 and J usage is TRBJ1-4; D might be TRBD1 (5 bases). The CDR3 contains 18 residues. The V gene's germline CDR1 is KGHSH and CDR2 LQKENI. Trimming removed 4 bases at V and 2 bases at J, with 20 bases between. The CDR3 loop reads CASSLRRGGGTTNEKLFF. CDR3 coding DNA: TGTGCCAGCTCACTACGCCGTGGGGGAGGTACGACTAATGAAAAACTGTTTTTT.

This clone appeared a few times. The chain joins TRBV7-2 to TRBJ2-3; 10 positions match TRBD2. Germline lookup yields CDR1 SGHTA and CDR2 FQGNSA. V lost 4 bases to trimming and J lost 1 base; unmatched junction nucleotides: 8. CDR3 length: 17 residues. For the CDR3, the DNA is TGTGCCAGCAGCTCACTAGCGGGGTGGAGGGGCACAGATACGCAGTATTTT. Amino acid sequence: CASSSLAGWRGTDTQYF.

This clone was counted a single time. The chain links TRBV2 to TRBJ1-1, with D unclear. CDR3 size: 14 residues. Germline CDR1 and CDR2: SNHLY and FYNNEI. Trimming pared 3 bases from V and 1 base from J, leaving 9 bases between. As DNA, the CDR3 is TGTGCCAGCAGTGACCAAGGGTCGAACACTGAAGCTTTCTTT. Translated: CASSDQGSNTEAFF.

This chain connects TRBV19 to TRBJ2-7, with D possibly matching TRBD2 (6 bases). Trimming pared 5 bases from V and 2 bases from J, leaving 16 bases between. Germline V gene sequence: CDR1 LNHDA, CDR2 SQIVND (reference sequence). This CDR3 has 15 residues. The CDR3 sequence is CASSRAGTDTYEQYF. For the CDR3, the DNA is TGTGCCAGTAGTCGTGCCGGGACTGACACCTACGAGCAGTACTTC.

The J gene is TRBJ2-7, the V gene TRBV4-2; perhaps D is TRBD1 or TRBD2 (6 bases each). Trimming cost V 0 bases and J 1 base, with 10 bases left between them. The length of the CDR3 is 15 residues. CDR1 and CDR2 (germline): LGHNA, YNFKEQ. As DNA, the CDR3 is TGTGCCAGCAGCCAAGAGTTAGGGGGGTCCTACGAGCAGTACTTC. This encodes CASSQELGGSYEQYF.

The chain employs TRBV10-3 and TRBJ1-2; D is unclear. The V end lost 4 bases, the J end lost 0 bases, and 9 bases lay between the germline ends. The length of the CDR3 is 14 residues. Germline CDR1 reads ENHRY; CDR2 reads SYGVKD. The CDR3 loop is CAISVDGANYGYTF. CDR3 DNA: TGTGCCATCAGTGTCGACGGAGCTAACTATGGCTACACCTTC.

CDR3 residues: CASSELGGEHQPQHF. For the CDR3, the DNA is TGTGCCAGCAGTGAACTTGGGGGGGAGCATCAGCCCCAGCATTTT. The rearrangement links TRBV6-1 to TRBJ1-5; a weak D match, TRBD1 (5 bases). Trimming took 2 bases from V and 5 from J, leaving 13 bases between them. CDR3 length: 15 amino acids. CDR1 is MNHNS and CDR2 is SASEGT in the germline V gene.

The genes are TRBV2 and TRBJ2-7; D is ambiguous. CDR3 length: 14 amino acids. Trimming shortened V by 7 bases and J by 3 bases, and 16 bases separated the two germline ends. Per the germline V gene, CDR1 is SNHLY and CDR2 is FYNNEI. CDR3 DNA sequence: TGTGCCAGCACTTCGATCCCTCGGGTCTACGAGCAGTACTTC. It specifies CASTSIPRVYEQYF.

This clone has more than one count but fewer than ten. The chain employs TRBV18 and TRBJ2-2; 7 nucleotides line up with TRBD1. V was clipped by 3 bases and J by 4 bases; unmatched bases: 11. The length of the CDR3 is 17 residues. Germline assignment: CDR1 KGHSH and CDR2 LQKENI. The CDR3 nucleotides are TGTGCCAGCTCACCCAAGTATTTACAGGGGACCACCGGGGAGCTGTTTTTT. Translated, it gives CASSPKYLQGTTGELFF.

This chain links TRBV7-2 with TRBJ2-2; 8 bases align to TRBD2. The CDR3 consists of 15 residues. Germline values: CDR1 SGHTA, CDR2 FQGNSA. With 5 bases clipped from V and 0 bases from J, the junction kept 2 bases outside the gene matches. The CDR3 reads CASSLSGTNTGELFF. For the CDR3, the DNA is TGTGCCAGCAGCCTTAGCGGGACGAACACCGGGGAGCTGTTTTTT.

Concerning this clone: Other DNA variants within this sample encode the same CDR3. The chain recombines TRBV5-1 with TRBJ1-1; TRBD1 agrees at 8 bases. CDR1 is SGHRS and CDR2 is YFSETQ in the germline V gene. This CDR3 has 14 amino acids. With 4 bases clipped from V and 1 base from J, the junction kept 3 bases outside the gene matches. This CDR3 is CASSAGTGNTEAFF. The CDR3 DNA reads TGCGCCAGCAGCGCGGGGACAGGGAACACTGAAGCTTTCTTT.

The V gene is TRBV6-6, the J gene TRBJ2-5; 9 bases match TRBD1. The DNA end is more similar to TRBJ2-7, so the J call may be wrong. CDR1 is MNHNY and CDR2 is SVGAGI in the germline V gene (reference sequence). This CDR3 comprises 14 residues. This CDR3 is CASSHTGGSYEQYF. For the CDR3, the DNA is TGTGCCAGCAGTCATACAGGGGGCAGCTACGAGCAGTACTTC.

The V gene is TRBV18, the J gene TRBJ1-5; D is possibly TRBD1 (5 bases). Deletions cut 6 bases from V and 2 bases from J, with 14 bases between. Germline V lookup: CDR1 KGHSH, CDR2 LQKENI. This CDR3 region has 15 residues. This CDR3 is CASSRQGRGNQPQHF. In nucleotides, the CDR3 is TGTGCCAGCTCTCGGCAGGGAAGGGGCAATCAGCCCCAGCATTTT.

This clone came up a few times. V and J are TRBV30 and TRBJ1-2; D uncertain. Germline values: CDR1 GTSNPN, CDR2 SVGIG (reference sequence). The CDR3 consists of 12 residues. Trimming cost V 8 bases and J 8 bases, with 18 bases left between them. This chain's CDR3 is CALYEGLGGYTF. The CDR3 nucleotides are TGTGCCCTTTACGAAGGGTTGGGAGGCTACACCTTC.

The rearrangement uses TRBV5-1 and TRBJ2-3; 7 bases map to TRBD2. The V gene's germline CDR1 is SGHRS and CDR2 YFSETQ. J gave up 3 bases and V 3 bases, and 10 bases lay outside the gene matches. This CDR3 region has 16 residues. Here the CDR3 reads CASSSRRGGGTDTQYF. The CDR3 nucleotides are TGCGCCAGCAGCTCCAGGAGGGGCGGGGGAACAGATACGCAGTATTTT.

In nucleotides, the CDR3 is TGTGCCAGCCGAGGCGTCGGGAGCATGAACACTGAAGCTTTCTTT. Its protein is CASRGVGSMNTEAFF. V gene TRBV7-2 combines with J gene TRBJ1-1; no clear D. This CDR3 has 15 residues. Per germline, CDR1 SGHTA and CDR2 FQGNSA. The V end was cut by 8 bases, the J end by 0 bases, with 16 bases between.

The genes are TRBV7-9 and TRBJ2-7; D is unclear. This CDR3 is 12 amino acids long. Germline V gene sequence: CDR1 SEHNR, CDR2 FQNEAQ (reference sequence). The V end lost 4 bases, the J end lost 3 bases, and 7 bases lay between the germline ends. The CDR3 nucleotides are TGTGCCAGCAGCTCCGACGGCTACGAGCAGTACTTC. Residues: CASSSDGYEQYF.

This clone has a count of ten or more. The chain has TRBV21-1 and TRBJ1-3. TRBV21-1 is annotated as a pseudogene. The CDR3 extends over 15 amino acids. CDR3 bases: TGTGCCAGCATCCTTGGGCCGAGCGCTGGAAACACCATATATTTT. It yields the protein CASILGPSAGNTIYF.

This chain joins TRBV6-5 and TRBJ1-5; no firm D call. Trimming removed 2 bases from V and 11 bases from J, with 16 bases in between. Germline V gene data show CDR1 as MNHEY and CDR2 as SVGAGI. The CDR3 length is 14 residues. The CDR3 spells CASSYGRSSTAQHF. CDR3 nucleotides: TGTGCCAGCAGTTACGGCAGGTCGTCTACGGCCCAGCATTTT.

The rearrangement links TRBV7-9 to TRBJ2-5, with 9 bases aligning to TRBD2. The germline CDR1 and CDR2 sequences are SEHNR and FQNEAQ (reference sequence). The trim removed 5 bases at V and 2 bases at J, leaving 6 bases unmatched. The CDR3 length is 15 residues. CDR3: CASSLWAGGQETQYF. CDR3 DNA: TGTGCCAGCAGCCTATGGGCGGGAGGGCAAGAGACCCAGTACTTC.

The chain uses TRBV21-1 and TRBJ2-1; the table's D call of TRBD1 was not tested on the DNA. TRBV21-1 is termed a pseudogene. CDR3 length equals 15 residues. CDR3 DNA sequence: TGTGCCAGCAGCAGGGGACAGGGGGCCGCCAATGAGCAGTTCTTC. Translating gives CASSRGQGAANEQFF.

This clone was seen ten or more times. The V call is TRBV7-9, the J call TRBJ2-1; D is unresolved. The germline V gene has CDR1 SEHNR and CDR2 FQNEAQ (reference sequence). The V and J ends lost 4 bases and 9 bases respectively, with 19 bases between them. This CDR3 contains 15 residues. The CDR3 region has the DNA TGTGCCAGCAGCTCCAGAATCGACCCCTCGTCTGAGCAGTTCTTC. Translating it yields CASSSRIDPSSEQFF. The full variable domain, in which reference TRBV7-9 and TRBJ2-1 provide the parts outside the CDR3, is DTGVSQNPRHKITKRGQNVTFRCDPISEHNRLYWYRQTLGQGPEFLTYFQNEAQLEKSRLLSDRFSAERPKGSFSTLEIQRTEQGDSAMYLCASSSRIDPSSEQFFGPGTRLTVL.

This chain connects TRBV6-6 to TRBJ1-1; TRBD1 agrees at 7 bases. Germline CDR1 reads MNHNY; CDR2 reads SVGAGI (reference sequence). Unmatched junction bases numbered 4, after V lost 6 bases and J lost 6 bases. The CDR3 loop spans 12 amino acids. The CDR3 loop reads CASRSQGAEAFF. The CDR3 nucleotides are TGTGCCAGCAGGTCCCAGGGGGCTGAAGCTTTCTTT.

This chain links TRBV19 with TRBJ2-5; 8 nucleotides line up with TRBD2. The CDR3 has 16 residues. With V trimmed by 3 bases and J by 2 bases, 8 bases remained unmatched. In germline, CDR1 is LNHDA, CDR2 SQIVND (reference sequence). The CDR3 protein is CASSISAGGRQETQYF. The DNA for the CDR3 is TGTGCCAGTAGTATTTCCGCGGGGGGCCGACAAGAGACCCAGTACTTC.

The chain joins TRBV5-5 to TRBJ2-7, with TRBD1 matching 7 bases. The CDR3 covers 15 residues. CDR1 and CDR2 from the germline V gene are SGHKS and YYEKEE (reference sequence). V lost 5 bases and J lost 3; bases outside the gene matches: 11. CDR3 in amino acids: CASSNTPGQNYEQYF. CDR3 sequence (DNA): TGTGCCAGCAGTAACACCCCGGGACAGAACTACGAGCAGTACTTC.

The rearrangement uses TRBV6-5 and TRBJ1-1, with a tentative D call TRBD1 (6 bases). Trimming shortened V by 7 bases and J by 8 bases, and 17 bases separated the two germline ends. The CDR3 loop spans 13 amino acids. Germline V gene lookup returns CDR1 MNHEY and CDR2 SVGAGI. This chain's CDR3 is CASTDPPGQEAFF. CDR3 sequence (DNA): TGTGCCAGCACCGATCCCCCGGGACAAGAAGCTTTCTTT.

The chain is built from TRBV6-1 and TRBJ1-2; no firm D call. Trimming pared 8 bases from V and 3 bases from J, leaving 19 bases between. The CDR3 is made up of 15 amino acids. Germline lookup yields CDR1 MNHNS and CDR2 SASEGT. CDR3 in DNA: TGTGCCAGCTTGGGAGGTGGAGGGAGGGACTATGGCTACACCTTC. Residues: CASLGGGGRDYGYTF.